This T cell receptor beta chain was documented in a study of blood T cell repertoires in COVID-19. Study-level background: T cells, B-cell-depleted T cells, or PBMCs supplied cDNA or gDNA.

Between the trimmed V and J ends, which lost 6 bases and 7 bases, there was a span of 10 bases. From germline, CDR1 is LNHDA and CDR2 SQIVND (reference sequence). The CDR3 sequence is 13 residues long. Profiled with immunoSEQ multiplex PCR; TCRdb holds only in-frame clones, not every one. The sample consists of tens of thousands of clones, under 90% of them appearing once. Sequenced sample: peripheral blood. This chain links TRBV19 with TRBJ1-6, with a tentative D call TRBD1 (6 bases). The receptor was isolated from a woman aged 55-69 years with acute or convalescent COVID-19. The CDR3 reads CASSQGPNSPLHF. CDR3 sequence (DNA): TGTGCCAGTAGCCAGGGGCCCAATTCACCCCTCCACTTT. Using reference TRBV19 and TRBJ1-6 for the parts outside the CDR3, the full variable domain is DGGITQSPKYLFRKEGQNVTLSCEQNLNHDAMYWYRQDPGQGLRLIYYSQIVNDFQKGDIAEGYSVSREKKESFPLTVTSAQKNPTAFYLCASSQGPNSPLHFGNGTRLTVT.